This record looks at one T cell receptor (beta chain) sequence and its context. No cognate antigen has been identified for it. No qualities accompany the bases; no much larger clone lies one base away. This CDR3 is also generated by other DNA sequences in the sample. V has 5 bases trimmed and J has 2 bases trimmed; junction bases matching no gene number 4. Looking up the germline V gene (reference sequence) yields CDR1 SEHNR and CDR2 FQNEAQ. The CDR3 contains 14 residues, cysteine and phenylalanine counted. Of the read, only the CDR3 DNA is kept; its 42 bases are in frame from base 1. The data were obtained in a study of cytomegalovirus exposure and HLA in healthy donors (TCRdb year 2017). In terms of the full investigation: According to an earlier analysis of a few hundred of the donors, roughly 180 million T cells yielded 117 million unique TCR beta sequences and around 280 Gb of sequence data. About 280 gigabases of sequencing data and around 87 million unique TCR sequences were included in an early release covering about 700 HLA-typed donors. Among the roughly 380 genotyped donors, approximately 81% belonged to the genetic ancestry cluster associated with self-reported Caucasian donors. The aim of the study was to test whether cataloging public T cell receptors could identify signatures of past pathogen exposure. The T cell repertoires of under 750 subjects were profiled by immunosequencing and related to cytomegalovirus serostatus. A separate validation cohort of approximately 120 different subjects was used in addition to the approximately 700-subject first cohort. The study combined high-throughput TCR immunosequencing, statistical association of individual TCRs with disease status, and machine learning to predict cytomegalovirus infection status. In a later analysis, previously published TCR beta repertoires from fewer than 750 donors were re-analyzed and high-resolution HLA genotyping was added so that TCR occurrence patterns could be studied. In the later analysis, no new phenotypic data were used to find candidate immune exposures; instead, reliance was placed on TCR beta sequences and their occurrence across donors. An earlier analysis of fewer than 700 of the donors applied high-throughput TCR beta sequencing to assess whether each TCR beta V gene segment acted as functional or pseudogenic. Donor age, sex, ethnicity and CMV serostatus were compiled together with the repertoire data. A later genetic analysis used genome-wide SNP genotypes for about three fifths of the 666 donors, treating that subset as a discovery cohort. Every repertoire in the discovery cohort had been generated on one and the same sequencing platform. Both class I and class II loci were covered by HLA typing, at four-digit resolution. The number of typed donors differed by locus: about 629-630 for A, B, C, DRB1 and DQB1; about 520 for DQA1; some 610 for DPA1; and 450 to 480 for DPB1. Because of strong linkage in the cohort, 5 or 6 DR-DQ haplotypes were treated as single units for association and clustering. Across about 370 genotyped donors of the cohort, an average of approximately 200,000 unique TCR beta nucleotide sequences per donor were sequenced, and approximately 17% of those sequences were non-productive. Results the study describes overall, beyond this receptor: The cohort was sequenced for TCR beta chains only, and without alpha or paired-chain data the features that could be detected were limited. Because the 87-base-pair reads could not distinguish some IMGT-functional V segments, including TRBV6-2 and TRBV6-3, those segments were excluded. Correlated functional status among segregating V segments might reflect linkage disequilibrium, but an unknown experimental factor could not be ruled out. In a later analysis, several top co-occurrence clusters were reported to appear linked to parvovirus B19, influenza, CMV and Epstein-Barr virus. Compared with the 666-donor mean, donors in an Asian-associated ancestry cluster had fewer N-insertions in productive TCRs, according to a later genetic analysis. Cytomegalovirus status was reported to be diagnosed by the classifier with high specificity and sensitivity in both the original and validation cohorts. Most TCR sequences were seen in very few donors, while some public TCRs were found in many individuals. In vitro tests confirmed that a few of the cytomegalovirus-associated TCR beta chains recognize cytomegalovirus antigens. An association between a missense DCLRE1C variant and V-gene and J-gene trimming of TCR beta chains was found in a later genetic analysis and replicated in an independent cohort. In a later analysis, the rate of TCR association differed among HLA loci, with DRB1 alleles having the most associated TCRs and HLA-C alleles having the fewest. Because counts were too low, seventeen rarely observed V segments, including chromosome 9 orphons, were excluded from the earlier analysis of 500 to 700 of the donors. In a later analysis, HLA-associated TCR beta chains were found to be more clonally expanded and to have lower generation probabilities than equally common non-associated chains. An earlier analysis of around 540 of the donors showed that most TCR beta V segments appeared in productive rearrangements either about 90% or about 30% of the time, which broadly matched IMGT annotations. According to a later analysis, most CMV-associated TCR beta chains appeared to be HLA-restricted, and the HLA associations seemed to be driven largely by CMV exposure. A cluster of highly shared sequence variants was judged likely to be a technical artifact of the sequencing pipeline. It was suggested by the authors that the approach could potentially be generalized to other disease states and immunological phenotypes. Because HLA typing was unavailable for some donors at each locus, only the typed subset was used in association tests. In the study, approximately 160 TCR beta chains were listed as associated with cytomegalovirus. A later analysis associated 15,000 or so TCR beta sequences with specific HLA alleles at a false discovery rate of 0.05. For the cohort, immune exposure information was limited to CMV serostatus. A further reported finding was that TCR beta sequences accurately predicted the HLA-A and HLA-B alleles for most subjects in the first cohort. When HLA alleles, especially DR and DQ, strongly co-occurred, TCR associations were difficult to assign to individual alleles. Sequencing depth was assumed to be roughly uniform across donors in the presence/absence analyses, though that assumption may not hold.

The cohort was made up of under 800 healthy bone marrow donors. At the time of sampling, all cohort members were nominally healthy, though unrecorded immune exposures were likely present. The donor tested CMV seropositive, placing the donor among the approximately 310 seropositive members of the cohort. Every donor gave a peripheral blood sample, and the peripheral blood mononuclear cells from that sample were used for TCR beta sequencing. The Qiagen DNeasy Blood Extraction Kit was used to extract genomic DNA from the blood cell samples. Library generation was performed with the immunoSEQ multiplex PCR assay. The multiplex PCR relied on a mix of 60 forward primers for TCR Vbeta segments and 13 reverse primers for TCR Jbeta segments. Amplification of the CDR3 region of rearranged TCR beta genes was performed with a multiplex PCR assay on genomic DNA. The Illumina HiSeq System was used to sequence the amplified TCR beta libraries as 87-base-pair reads. The study's own analysis went as follows. Across the 670 or so repertoires, a later analysis counted roughly 84 million unique TCR beta chains, around 10 million of which were shared by at least two donors. Raw reads were error-corrected and collapsed into unique sequences with a nearest-neighbor algorithm that merged closely related sequences to remove PCR and sequencing errors. V, D and J gene segments were assigned by aligning CDR3 sequences to IMGT reference sequences. Each retained sequence needed at least a six-nucleotide match to both a V gene segment and a J gene segment. A rearrangement was called productive if the CDR3 had no stop codons and remained in frame with V and J, and every other rearrangement was called non-productive. CDR3 was defined by IMGT convention, running from the second conserved V-encoded cysteine to the conserved J-encoded phenylalanine. The earlier analysis of roughly 590 of the donors excluded sequences that lacked an unambiguous match to a single V gene segment. In an earlier analysis of some 590 of the donors, V segments were called functional above 56.7% productive rearrangements and were called segregating when the between-donor standard deviation exceeded 5%. A statistical classification framework was developed to diagnose cytomegalovirus status using the catalog of TCR beta chain sequences. In a later analysis, V and J genes were assigned by comparing TCR nucleotide sequences against IMGT/GENE-DB human TR gene sequences. A later analysis assigned CDR3 sequences and most-parsimonious VDJ recombination scenarios with the TCRdist pipeline. In a later analysis, each TCR beta chain was defined by its CDR3 amino acid sequence together with its V-gene family, and reads lacking a unique V-gene family were excluded. To address suspected cross-contamination and a sequencing artifact, a later analysis removed over 500 highly shared, low-generation-probability nucleotide sequences. A later analysis calculated a clonal expansion index for each public chain from normalized within-repertoire ranks of inferred template counts. Generation probabilities in a later analysis came from a VDJ recombination model fitted to out-of-frame rearrangements, and those results were checked against IGoR. A later analysis scored TCR-TCR, TCR-HLA and TCR-CMV co-occurrence with hypergeometric tests, applying a repertoire-size bias correction to TCR pairs. A later analysis estimated false discovery rates by permuting HLA or CMV assignments 20 times. In a later analysis, co-occurring TCRs were grouped with DBSCAN, and TCRdist sequence similarity was added when clustering was performed within HLA-allele-positive subsets. Co-occurrence clustering excluded repertoires with fewer than 30,000 or more than 120,000 public chains, plus five with anomalous nucleotide sharing. Imported from immuneACCESS, the table was reduced by TCRdb to in-frame sequences with V and J called. These copies leave out some clones; in studies compared against another copy, an unresolved V gene accounts for under half, and the cause of the remainder is not known. D and trimming were read from the DNA, whereas the V and J calls and clone size are those reported in that table. Present in this sample are under 200,000 clones, about 77% of which were seen just once. 7% to 8.5% of the sample is in the top ten clones.

Rearrangement joined TRBV7-9 to TRBJ2-7; the junction holds 9 bases that match TRBD1. This TCR was recovered from a male donor in good health and CMV-seropositive. The specimen was PBMCs. The CDR3 protein: CASSAGTGPYEQYF. The nucleotide sequence is given as TGTGCCAGCAGCGCCGGGACAGGGCCCTACGAGCAGTACTTC.